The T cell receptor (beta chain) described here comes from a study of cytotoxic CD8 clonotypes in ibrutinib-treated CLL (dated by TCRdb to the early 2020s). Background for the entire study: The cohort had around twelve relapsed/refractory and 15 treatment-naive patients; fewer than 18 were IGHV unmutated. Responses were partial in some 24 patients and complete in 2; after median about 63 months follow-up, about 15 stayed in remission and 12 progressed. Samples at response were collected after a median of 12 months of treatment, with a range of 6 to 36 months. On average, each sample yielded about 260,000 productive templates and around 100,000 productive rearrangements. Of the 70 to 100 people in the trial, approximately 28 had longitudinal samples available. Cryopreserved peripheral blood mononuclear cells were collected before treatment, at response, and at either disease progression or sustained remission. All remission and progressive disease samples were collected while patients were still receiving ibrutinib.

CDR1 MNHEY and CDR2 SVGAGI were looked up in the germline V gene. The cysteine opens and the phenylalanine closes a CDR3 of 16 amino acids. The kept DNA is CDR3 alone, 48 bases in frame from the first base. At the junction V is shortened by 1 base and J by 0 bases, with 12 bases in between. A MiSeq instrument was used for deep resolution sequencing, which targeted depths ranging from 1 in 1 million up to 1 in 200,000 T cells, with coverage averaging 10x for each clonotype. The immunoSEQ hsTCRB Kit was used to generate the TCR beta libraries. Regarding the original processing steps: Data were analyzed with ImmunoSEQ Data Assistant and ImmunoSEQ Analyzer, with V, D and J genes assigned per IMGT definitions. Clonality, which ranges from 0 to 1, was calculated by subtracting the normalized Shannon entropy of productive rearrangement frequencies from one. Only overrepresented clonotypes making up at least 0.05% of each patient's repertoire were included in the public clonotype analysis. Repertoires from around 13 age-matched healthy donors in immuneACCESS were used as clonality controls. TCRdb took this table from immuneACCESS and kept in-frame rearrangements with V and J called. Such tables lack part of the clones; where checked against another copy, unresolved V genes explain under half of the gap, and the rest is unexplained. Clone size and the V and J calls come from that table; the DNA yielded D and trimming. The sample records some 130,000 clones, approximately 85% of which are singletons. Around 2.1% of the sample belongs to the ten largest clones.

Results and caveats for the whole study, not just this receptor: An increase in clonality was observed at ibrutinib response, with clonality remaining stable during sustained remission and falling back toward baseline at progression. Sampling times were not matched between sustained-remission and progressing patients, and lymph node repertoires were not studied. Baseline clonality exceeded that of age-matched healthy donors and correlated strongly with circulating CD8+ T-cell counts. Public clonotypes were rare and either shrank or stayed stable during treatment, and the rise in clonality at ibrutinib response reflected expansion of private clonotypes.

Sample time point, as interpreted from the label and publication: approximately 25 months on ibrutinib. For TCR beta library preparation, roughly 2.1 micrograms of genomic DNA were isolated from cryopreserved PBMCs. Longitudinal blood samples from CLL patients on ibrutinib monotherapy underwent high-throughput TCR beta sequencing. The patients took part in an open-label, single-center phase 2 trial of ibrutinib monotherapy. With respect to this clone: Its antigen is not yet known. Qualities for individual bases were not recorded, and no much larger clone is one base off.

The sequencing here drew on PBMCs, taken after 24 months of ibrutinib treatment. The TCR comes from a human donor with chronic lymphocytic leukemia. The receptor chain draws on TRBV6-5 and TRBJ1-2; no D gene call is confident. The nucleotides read TGTGCCAGCAGTTACTTCGCCTCGAGATCTAACTATGGCTACACCTTC. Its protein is CASSYFASRSNYGYTF.